This TCR beta chain emerged from a study of Graves' ophthalmopathy and Graves' hyperthyroidism. Turning to the study itself: Blood was drawn at initial diagnosis, before any treatment.

This clonotype was observed many times. Amplification of the TCR beta CDR3 regions used RNA transcripts (as template). The first-round RT-PCR employed HTBI primers together with the Qiagen OneStep RT-PCR kit. A multiplex PCR was then performed as the second round. TCRdb re-derived calls from the multiplex PCR reads in MiXCR, one entry per CDR3 protein. The repertoire holds 350,000 to 450,000 distinct CDR3 sequences, with about 18% as singletons. The CDR3 is 15 residues long. V was pared by 7 bases and J by 2 bases, with 15 bases between. The germline gives CDR1 MNHEY, CDR2 SVGEGT. What was sequenced was peripheral blood. This TCR derives from a woman between 18 and 30 years old with Graves' ophthalmopathy. This chain connects TRBV6-2 or TRBV6-3 to TRBJ1-5, with D maybe TRBD1 (5 bases). CDR3 residues: CASTPGPGGNQPQHF. The CDR3 DNA reads as TGTGCCAGCACTCCGGGGCCCGGTGGCAATCAGCCCCAGCATTTT.